A single sample is the source of the 12 T cell receptor beta chains below, sequenced in a study of siplizumab effects on memory and regulatory T cells. Only in-frame clones appear in the TCRdb table, and some are missing; sequencing was by immunoSEQ multiplex PCR. Here the sample spans about 100,000 clones, under 95% being singletons. Sequenced input: Tregs sorted from blood. All receptors come from a human donor in good health.

The CDR3 sequence: CASSRRAGTSGNNEQFF. In DNA form, the CDR3 reads TGCGCCAGCAGCCGAAGGGCCGGGACTAGCGGGAACAATGAGCAGTTCTTC. The chain carries TRBV4-1 and TRBJ2-1; the match to TRBD2 covers 13 bases. Unmatched junction bases numbered 8, after V lost 4 bases and J lost 5 bases. CDR1 MGHRA and CDR2 YSYEKL come from the germline V gene. This CDR3 comprises 17 residues.

The chain links TRBV6-5 to TRBJ1-1, with 7 bases matching TRBD1. With 5 bases clipped from V and 6 bases from J, the junction kept 9 bases outside the gene matches. CDR3 length: 14 residues. Germline V lookup: CDR1 MNHEY, CDR2 SVGAGI. CDR3 nucleotide sequence: TGTGCCAGCAGTCCAACGGACAGGCGGGCTGAAGCTTTCTTT. This encodes CASSPTDRRAEAFF.

V gene TRBV6-6 combines with J gene TRBJ2-1; 7 bases line up with TRBD1. The CDR3 length is 14 residues. The germline gives CDR1 MNHNY, CDR2 SVGAGI (reference sequence). Trimming removed 7 bases from V and 4 bases from J; junction bases left unmatched: 7. The CDR3 region is CASNPGQRYNEQFF. The CDR3 DNA reads as TGTGCCAGCAACCCGGGACAGAGATACAATGAGCAGTTCTTC.

V gene TRBV7-8 combines with J gene TRBJ1-4; TRBD1 might be the D (5 bases). This CDR3 is built from 15 residues. CDR1 and CDR2 (germline): SGHVS, FQNEAQ. V was clipped by 3 bases and J by 3 bases, with 11 bases between them. CDR3 bases: TGTGCCAGCAGCTTTCAGGGAAACTCTAATGAAAAACTGTTTTTT. This codes for CASSFQGNSNEKLFF. Filled out from reference TRBV7-8 and TRBJ1-4, the complete variable domain reads GAGVSQSPRYKVAKRGQDVALRCDPISGHVSLFWYQQALGQGPEFLTYFQNEAQLDKSGLPSDRFFAERPEGSVSTLKIQRTQQEDSAVYLCASSFQGNSNEKLFFGSGTQLSVL.

The chain uses TRBV19 and TRBJ2-7; D remains ambiguous. This CDR3 is 15 amino acids long. The V gene lost 3 bases and the J gene lost 3 bases, with 15 bases spanning the gap. Germline CDR1 is LNHDA and CDR2 is SQIVND (reference sequence). The CDR3 loop reads CASSIGFGPLYEQYF. Written as DNA, the CDR3 is TGTGCCAGTAGTATTGGTTTCGGTCCCCTCTACGAGCAGTACTTC.

J is TRBJ2-1 and V is TRBV11-3; 12 bases line up with TRBD2. Germline-derived CDR1 and CDR2 are SGHNT and YENEEA. V dropped 5 bases and J dropped 5; count of bases not matched to a gene: 4. This CDR3 has 15 amino acids. The CDR3 region has the DNA TGTGCCAGCAGCCCGGGACTAGCGGGCAACAATGAGCAGTTCTTC. It yields the protein CASSPGLAGNNEQFF.

This clone was detected only once. The chain links TRBV13 to TRBJ2-6; TRBD2 matches 10 bases. CDR1 and CDR2 from the germline V gene are PRHDT and FYEKMQ (reference sequence). V was pared by 5 bases and J by 1 base, with 8 bases of the junction left unmatched. The CDR3 loop spans 18 amino acids. The CDR3 DNA reads TGTGCCAGCAGCCCCCCAAGCGGGAGGGCTTCTGGGGCCAACGTCCTGACTTTC. Translating gives CASSPPSGRASGANVLTF.

The CDR3 reads CASSPEPQPETQYF. In DNA form, the CDR3 reads TGCGCCAGCAGCCCGGAGCCTCAGCCAGAGACCCAGTACTTC. The chain combines TRBV5-1 with TRBJ2-5; D gene uncertain. The CDR3 is 14 amino acids. V was trimmed by 4 bases and J by 4 bases, leaving 14 bases between them. Germline CDR1 reads SGHRS; CDR2 reads YFSETQ.

CDR3 DNA sequence: TGTGCCTGGAGCCCTAGCGGGAAGGGCGAGACCCAGTACTTC. It encodes CAWSPSGKGETQYF. The chain uses TRBV30 and TRBJ2-5, with 9 bases matching TRBD2. This CDR3 has 14 residues. Germline trimming cut 3 bases from V and 5 bases from J; bases unmatched to any gene: 7. CDR1 and CDR2 (germline): GTSNPN, SVGIG (reference sequence).

This sequence joins TRBV5-1 and TRBJ1-2; tentatively, D is TRBD1 (6 bases). The CDR3 loop spans 16 amino acids. V lost 4 bases, J lost 2 bases, and 18 bases lay in between. The germline CDR1 and CDR2 sequences are SGHRS and YFSETQ. The chain's CDR3 is CASSARGTPPNYGYTF. CDR3 coding DNA: TGCGCCAGCAGCGCGAGGGGGACCCCACCGAACTATGGCTACACCTTC.

The chain carries TRBV7-3 and TRBJ2-5, with 9 bases identical to TRBD1. CDR3 length: 17 amino acids. Unmatched junction bases numbered 10, after V lost 1 base and J lost 4 bases. Germline V gene data show CDR1 as SGHTA and CDR2 as FQGTGA. CDR3 in DNA: TGTGCCAGCAGCTTAAAGGGCGGGACAGGGATATCAGAGACCCAGTACTTC. It translates to CASSLKGGTGISETQYF.

This sequence joins TRBV2 and TRBJ2-5; no clear D. The germline gives CDR1 SNHLY, CDR2 FYNNEI. V was clipped by 8 bases and J by 2 bases, with 18 bases between them. The CDR3 length is 15 residues. This chain's CDR3 is CASAKVSNLQETQYF. In nucleotides, the CDR3 is TGTGCCAGCGCCAAGGTTTCCAATCTTCAAGAGACCCAGTACTTC.